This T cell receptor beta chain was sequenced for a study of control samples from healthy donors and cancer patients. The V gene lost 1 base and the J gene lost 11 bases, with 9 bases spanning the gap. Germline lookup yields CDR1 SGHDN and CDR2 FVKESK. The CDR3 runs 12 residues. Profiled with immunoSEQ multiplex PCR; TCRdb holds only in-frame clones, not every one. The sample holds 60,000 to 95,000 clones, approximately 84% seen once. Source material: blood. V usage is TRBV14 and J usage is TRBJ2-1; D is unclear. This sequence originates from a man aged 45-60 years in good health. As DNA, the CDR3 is TGTGCCAGCAGCCAAGCAAGGGCAAAGCAGTTCTTC. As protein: CASSQARAKQFF.